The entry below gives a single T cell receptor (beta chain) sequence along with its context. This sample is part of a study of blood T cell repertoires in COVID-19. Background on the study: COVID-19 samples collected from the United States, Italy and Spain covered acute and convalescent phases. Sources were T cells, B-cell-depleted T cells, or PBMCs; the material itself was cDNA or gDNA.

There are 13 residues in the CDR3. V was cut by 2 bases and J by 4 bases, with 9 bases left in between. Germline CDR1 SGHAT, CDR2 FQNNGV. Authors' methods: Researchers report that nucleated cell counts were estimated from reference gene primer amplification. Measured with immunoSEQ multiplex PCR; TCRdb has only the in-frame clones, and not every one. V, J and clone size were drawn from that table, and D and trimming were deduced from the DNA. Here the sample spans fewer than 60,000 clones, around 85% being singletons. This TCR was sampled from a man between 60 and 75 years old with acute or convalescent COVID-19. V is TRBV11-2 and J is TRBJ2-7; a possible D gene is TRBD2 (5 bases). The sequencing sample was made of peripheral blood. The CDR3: CASSLRGTYEQYF. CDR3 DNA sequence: TGTGCCAGCAGCTTACGGGGAACATACGAGCAGTACTTC.